This T cell receptor (beta chain) was found in a study of T cells after yellow fever vaccination. Study-wide results and limits: Post-booster repertoires again held most primary-vaccination clones (just under 97% CD4, 88% CD8).

MiXCR was run by TCRdb on the 5' RACE reads, yielding one entry per CDR3 protein. The sample lists some 350,000 distinct CDR3 sequences, 4% occurring once. This clonotype occurred a few times. Its antigen is unknown. The CDR3 contains 16 residues. The ends were cut back, 0 bases at V and 7 bases at J, with 16 bases in the middle. The germline V gene has CDR1 SGHDN and CDR2 FVKESK. The source of this sequence is a man in his late teens or twenties who received the YFV17D yellow fever vaccine. This chain links TRBV14 with TRBJ2-1, with a weak D call TRBD2 (6 bases). The material was PBMCs, obtained 5 days after the yellow fever booster vaccination. CDR3 in amino acids: CASSQDAGTVWNEQFF. CDR3 in DNA: TGTGCCAGCAGCCAAGACGCCGGGACTGTATGGAATGAGCAGTTCTTC.